This is a list of T cell receptor beta chains from one sample in a study of blood T cell repertoires in COVID-19. Clones were sequenced by immunoSEQ multiplex PCR, and TCRdb holds only the in-frame ones, with some missing. This table holds roughly 200,000 clones, 75% to 90% found once. The sequencing input was peripheral blood. The receptors stem from a human donor with active or convalescent COVID-19. The donor label of this sample is uncertain. Both conserved end residues are part of each CDR3. D genes are given only for firm matches. Clone size is given for some rows only: seen once, a few or many times, or a class if the clone is expanded.

CDR3 DNA,CDR3 protein,clone size,D gene,V gene,J gene
TGTGCCAGCAGTGAATGGGGACACGGTGAAGCTTTCTTT,CASSEWGHGEAFF,-,-,TRBV25-1,TRBJ1-1
TGTGCCAGCAGCCAAGAGGCTAGCGGGGGGACCTACAATGAGCAGTTCTTC,CASSQEASGGTYNEQFF,-,TRBD2,TRBV4-2,TRBJ2-1
TGCGCCAGCAGCCAAGAGAGGGACAGCCAGAGCTACACCTTC,CASSQERDSQSYTF,-,TRBD1,TRBV4-1,TRBJ1-2
TGTGCCAGCTCACCAAGGCTAGCGACTAGCACAGATACGCAGTATTTT,CASSPRLATSTDTQYF,-,-,TRBV18,TRBJ2-3
TGTGCCAGCAGTTACTCGAGAGACAGGGGGGCCTACATGAACACTGAAGCTTTCTTT,CASSYSRDRGAYMNTEAFF,-,TRBD1,TRBV6-8,TRBJ1-1
TGTGCCAGCTCAGTCAATTCGAACACTGAAGCTTTCTTT,CASSVNSNTEAFF,-,-,TRBV18,TRBJ1-1
TGTGCCAGCTCACCACTTCGGGAGGTCTACAATGAGCAGTTCTTC,CASSPLREVYNEQFF,-,TRBD2,TRBV18,TRBJ2-1
TGTGCCAGCCGAGCCCTAGCGGGGGGGCTGAATACGCAGTATTTT,CASRALAGGLNTQYF,once,TRBD2,TRBV3-1/TRBV3-2,TRBJ2-3
TGTGCCAGCAGACCTAGCGGGGGCCCCTACGAGCAGTACTTC,CASRPSGGPYEQYF,-,TRBD2,TRBV7-2,TRBJ2-7
TGTGCCAGTAGTACGACACCTACTGACGAGCAGTACTTC,CASSTTPTDEQYF,-,-,TRBV19,TRBJ2-7